The T cell receptor (beta chain) under discussion was sequenced for a study of blood T cell repertoires in COVID-19 (dated by TCRdb to about 2020). In the study overall: Samples from collaborators originated in the United States, Italy and Spain and spanned both the acute and convalescent phases of COVID-19. The material from the prospective study consisted of cDNA or gDNA derived from T cells, B-cell-depleted T cells, or PBMCs. The dataset comprised deeply sampled blood TCRbeta repertoires from subjects exposed to, actively infected with, or recovered from COVID-19. A freely available public database, intended as a resource for researchers studying the immune response to SARS-CoV-2, is where the repertoires were released. Samples came from the ongoing ImmuneRACE study (first 160 participants) plus 1,254 subjects from 6 global collaborators. A de-identified subject ID, COVID-19 status, age in years and sex were almost always included in the sample metadata. Where available, HLA class I and class II types were taken from metadata supplied by the sample provider and were not determined by assay-based typing.

Its CDR3 holds 16 amino acids, cysteine through phenylalanine. The read is trimmed to its CDR3 DNA, 48 bases read in frame from base 1. V is cut by 0 bases and J by 9 bases, and the space between the germline ends is 18 bases. Based on the germline V gene, the CDR1 and CDR2 sequences are SGHDT and YYEEEE. Paper-wide results and their limitations: Clinical and demographic metadata were provided uncurated, with the amount varying by source and participant.

This clone was observed once. The clone's antigen remains unknown. Per-nucleotide qualities are absent, and no much larger clonotype sits a single base away. The immunoSEQ Assay, a bias-controlled multiplex PCR, was used to amplify TCRbeta CDR3 regions from genomic DNA. In the paper's pipeline: The number of nucleated cells in each sample was estimated from the amplification of reference gene primers within the assay. To quantify the absolute abundance of each unique TCRbeta CDR3 rearrangement, sequence reads were collapsed and filtered. For each sample, productive Simpson clonality was calculated by taking the square root of Simpson's diversity index across productive rearrangements. Imported from immuneACCESS, the table was reduced by TCRdb to in-frame sequences with V and J called. These copies leave out some clones; in studies compared against another copy, an unresolved V gene accounts for under half, and the cause of the remainder is not known. The DNA gave D and trimming, while V, J and clone size come from that table. The sample table lists 250,000 to 300,000 clones, about nine tenths of them with a count of one. 10% to 12% of the sample is taken by the ten largest.

In Seattle, one collaborating source enrolled patients while the infection was active and tracked those patients longitudinally over the course of disease. Collaborating institutions collected whole blood in K2EDTA tubes following their own protocols. For TCRbeta analysis, collaborator samples were shipped as frozen whole blood, as isolated PBMCs, or as DNA extracted from either sample type. Recombination connected TRBV5-6 to TRBJ2-2, with TRBD1 perhaps the D gene, on 6 matching bases. The sequence was collected from a woman in her thirties with COVID-19, enrolled during active disease. What was sequenced was peripheral blood. The sequence in DNA is TGTGCCAGCAGCTTGGTTGGGACAAGAGGTTTCCGGGAGCTGTTTTTT. This yields the protein CASSLVGTRGFRELFF.